This paragraph reports one TCR beta chain. Its antigen is not known. The data are from a study of OX40 agonist ivuxolimab in advanced cancers. Looking at the study overall: Each patient was given ivuxolimab into a vein every 2 weeks, at 0.01 to 10 mg/kg. Eligibility admitted prior anti-PD-1, anti-PD-L1 or anti-CTLA-4 therapy; 40% had some.

V gave up 5 bases and J gave up 0 bases, with 20 bases separating them. Germline values: CDR1 SEHNR, CDR2 FQNEAQ (reference sequence). This CDR3 is built from 17 residues. Produced via immunoSEQ multiplex PCR; TCRdb's table is partial and in-frame only. Of tens of thousands of clones listed, around 85% are singletons. Findings and limits, study-wide: Partly responding patients at 0.1-3.0 mg/kg showed some of the smallest clonal expansion. CD8+ T cells (on average) carried more expanded clones than CD4+ T cells.

The starting material was CD4+ or CD8+ T cells sorted from blood, obtained in a trial of the OX40 agonist ivuxolimab. This sequence was found in an adult with an advanced solid tumor such as melanoma, head and neck, liver or kidney cancer. The V call is TRBV7-9, the J call TRBJ2-7; D may be TRBD2 (5 bases). CDR3 amino acids: CASSHVPGRVNSYEQYF. DNA for the CDR3: TGTGCCAGCAGCCACGTTCCCGGGCGGGTCAACTCCTACGAGCAGTACTTC.